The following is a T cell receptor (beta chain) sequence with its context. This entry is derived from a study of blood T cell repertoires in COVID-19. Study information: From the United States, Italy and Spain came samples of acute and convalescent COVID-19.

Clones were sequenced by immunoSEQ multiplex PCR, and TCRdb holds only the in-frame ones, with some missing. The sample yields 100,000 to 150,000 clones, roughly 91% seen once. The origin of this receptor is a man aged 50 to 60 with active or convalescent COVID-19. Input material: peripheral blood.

The CDR3 DNA sequence: TGTGCCAGCAGCTTAACGGGGGGTGCGCCCGGGGAGCTGTTTTTT. Translating it yields CASSLTGGAPGELFF. The genes are TRBV7-9 and TRBJ2-2; 7 bases fit TRBD2. V dropped 2 bases and J dropped 6; count of bases not matched to a gene: 6. CDR3 length: 15 residues. Per germline, CDR1 SEHNR and CDR2 FQNEAQ (reference sequence).